This T cell receptor beta chain was sequenced for a study of T cell clusters in autoimmune cytopenias. About 37,500 genome equivalents of blood DNA were amplified for TRB. One tube held mixed TRB-A and TRB-B primer pools for touch-down PCR. With the multiplex PCR reads reprocessed, TCRdb shows one record per CDR3 protein and no DNA. The clone table shows some 3,300 distinct CDR3 sequences, with the ten largest holding around 4.9%. Germline values: CDR1 SGHDT, CDR2 YYEEEE. There are 18 residues in the CDR3. This clonotype was obtained from a human donor with an autoimmune cytopenia or autoimmune hepatitis (not recorded which). The sequencing sample was made of peripheral blood. The rearrangement links TRBV5-6 to TRBJ2-1; checking the TCRdb D call of TRBD2 is not possible without DNA. Here the CDR3 reads CASSATRTSGGARNEQLF.